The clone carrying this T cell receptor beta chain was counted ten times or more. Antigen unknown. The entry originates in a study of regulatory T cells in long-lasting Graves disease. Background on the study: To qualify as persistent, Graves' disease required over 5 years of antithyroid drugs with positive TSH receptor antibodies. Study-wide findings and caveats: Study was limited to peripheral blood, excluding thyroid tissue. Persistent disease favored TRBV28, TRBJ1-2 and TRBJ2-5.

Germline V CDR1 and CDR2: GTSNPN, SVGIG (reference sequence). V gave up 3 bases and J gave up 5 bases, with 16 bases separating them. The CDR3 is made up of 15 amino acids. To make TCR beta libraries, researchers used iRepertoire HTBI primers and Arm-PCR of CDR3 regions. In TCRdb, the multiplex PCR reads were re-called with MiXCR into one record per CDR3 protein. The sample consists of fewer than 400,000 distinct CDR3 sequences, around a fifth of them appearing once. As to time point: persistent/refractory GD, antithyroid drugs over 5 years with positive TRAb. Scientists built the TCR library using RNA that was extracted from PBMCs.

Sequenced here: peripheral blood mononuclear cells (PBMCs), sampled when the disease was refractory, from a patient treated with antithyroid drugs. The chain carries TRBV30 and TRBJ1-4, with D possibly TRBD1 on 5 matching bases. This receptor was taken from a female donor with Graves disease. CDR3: CAWSAGDLRNEKLFF. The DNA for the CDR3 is TGTGCCTGGAGCGCGGGGGACCTTCGGAATGAAAAACTGTTTTTT.